This TCR beta chain was identified in a study of immune heterogeneity within non-small cell lung tumors. Study context: The tumors comprised 4 squamous cell carcinomas, under twelve non-squamous carcinomas and 1 not otherwise specified.

Overall study findings and caveats: Local tumor mutational burden, with an R of about 0.34, correlated moderately but significantly with local T-cell clonality. Identical dominant CDR3 beta clonotypes showed recurrence across tumor sites within a patient, and site-unique high-frequency clones were also present.

In the case of this clonotype: The antigen is not known.

The junction had 6 bases not matched to a gene; V was cut back by 3 bases and J by 2 bases. The CDR3 is 16 residues long. Multiplex PCR amplified the TCR beta CDR3 region. Its first round ran for 10 cycles with 32 V and 13 J primers. TCRdb reprocessed the multiplex PCR reads via MiXCR and lists one record per CDR3 protein. The data contain over 25,000 distinct CDR3 sequences, around 30% of them singletons. TCRs were amplified from 600 ng gDNA of bulk tumor per sample. Collection of several biopsies per primary tumor, spaced far apart, took place during surgery. Curative operations were performed on patients who had untreated, newly diagnosed non-small cell lung cancer. There were over 12 donors in total. They were all newly diagnosed non-small cell lung cancer patients undergoing surgery with curative intent.

This TCR came from a man aged 40-50 years with non-small cell lung cancer. The sample was lung tumor tissue. V is TRBV6-7 and J is TRBJ2-2; 7 nucleotides align to TRBD2. TRBV6-7 carries the ORF label, with uncertain function. DNA for the CDR3: TGTGCCAGCAGTTATTTAGCGGGTGTTAACACCGGGGAGCTGTTTTTT. Translating gives CASSYLAGVNTGELFF.